The rows below give T cell receptor beta chains drawn from one sample of a study of CD8+CD57+ T cells in acquired aplastic anemia. TCRdb itself ran the reads through MiXCR, one entry per CDR3 protein. Of about 170,000 distinct CDR3 sequences listed, 55% to 75% are singletons. Sequences were obtained from sorted CD4+, CD8+, or CD8+CD57+ T cells (not recorded which) from PBMCs. The source of these receptors is a human donor in good health. The CDR3 runs from the conserved cysteine through the conserved F or W. Fields, in order: J gene, V gene, CDR3 protein.

j_gene: TRBJ2-7; v_gene: TRBV14; CDR3aa: CASSQGWYEQYF
j_gene: TRBJ2-2; v_gene: TRBV9; CDR3aa: CASSTSGTTGELFF
j_gene: TRBJ2-1; v_gene: TRBV24-1; CDR3aa: CATSDLRDPHNEQFF
j_gene: TRBJ1-1; v_gene: TRBV7-9; CDR3aa: CASQGTMNAEAFF
j_gene: TRBJ2-7; v_gene: TRBV4-3; CDR3aa: CASSQVQGESYEQYF
j_gene: TRBJ2-5; v_gene: TRBV20-1; CDR3aa: CSALTGRETQYF
j_gene: TRBJ2-7; v_gene: TRBV29-1; CDR3aa: CSVWLNTYEQYF
j_gene: TRBJ1-1; v_gene: TRBV5-1; CDR3aa: CASSWDSTEAFF
j_gene: TRBJ1-1; v_gene: TRBV30; CDR3aa: CAWSVGLIAFF
j_gene: TRBJ1-4; v_gene: TRBV5-6; CDR3aa: CASSLAMTGYNEKLFF
j_gene: TRBJ2-1; v_gene: TRBV12-5; CDR3aa: CASSFPPVGSNEQFF
j_gene: TRBJ2-5; v_gene: TRBV2; CDR3aa: CASSAMGQPQETQYF
j_gene: TRBJ1-5; v_gene: TRBV20-1; CDR3aa: CSATDGPNQPQHF
j_gene: TRBJ2-2; v_gene: TRBV20-1; CDR3aa: CSARTAYTGELFF
j_gene: TRBJ1-2; v_gene: TRBV19; CDR3aa: CASSGFGHYGYTF
j_gene: TRBJ2-3; v_gene: TRBV2; CDR3aa: CASSGGLAVQPAGTQYF
j_gene: TRBJ1-2; v_gene: TRBV24-1; CDR3aa: CATSDFSSNYGYTF
j_gene: TRBJ1-1; v_gene: TRBV7-9; CDR3aa: CASSLDLADTEAFF
j_gene: TRBJ2-3; v_gene: TRBV10-3; CDR3aa: CAISELEGVADTQYF
j_gene: TRBJ1-5; v_gene: TRBV7-6; CDR3aa: CASSPSVNQPQHF
j_gene: TRBJ1-1; v_gene: TRBV2; CDR3aa: CASSDRATETEAFF
j_gene: TRBJ2-1; v_gene: TRBV7-9; CDR3aa: CASSTLPDRADNEQFF
j_gene: TRBJ1-2; v_gene: TRBV7-9; CDR3aa: CASEDSTANYGYTF
j_gene: TRBJ1-5; v_gene: TRBV15; CDR3aa: CATKRFGSNQPQHF
j_gene: TRBJ2-2; v_gene: TRBV15; CDR3aa: CATSPRTNTGELFF
j_gene: TRBJ1-1; v_gene: TRBV25-1; CDR3aa: CASRWGGVAEAFF
j_gene: TRBJ2-7; v_gene: TRBV5-6; CDR3aa: CASSLGGGYYEQYF
j_gene: TRBJ2-7; v_gene: TRBV25-1; CDR3aa: CASSESGGGEQYF
j_gene: TRBJ1-5; v_gene: TRBV19; CDR3aa: CASSTGWDSKQPQHF
j_gene: TRBJ1-2; v_gene: TRBV9; CDR3aa: CASSGIRTDVNYGYTF
j_gene: TRBJ2-7; v_gene: TRBV7-7; CDR3aa: CASSLLGPGEGEQYF
j_gene: TRBJ2-7; v_gene: TRBV12-3/TRBV12-4; CDR3aa: CASSLARWRGPYEQYF
j_gene: TRBJ1-2; v_gene: TRBV27; CDR3aa: CASSFQGMGGYTF
j_gene: TRBJ1-6; v_gene: TRBV5-1; CDR3aa: CASSLEWRGRGSPLHF
j_gene: TRBJ1-2; v_gene: TRBV12-3/TRBV12-4; CDR3aa: CASSLAAGHLNYGYTF
j_gene: TRBJ2-3; v_gene: TRBV7-3; CDR3aa: CASSLTSGTTDTQYF
j_gene: TRBJ2-5; v_gene: TRBV10-3; CDR3aa: CASSYLTRQETQYF
j_gene: TRBJ1-1; v_gene: TRBV4-2; CDR3aa: CASSPGTGDSTEAFF
j_gene: TRBJ1-1; v_gene: TRBV7-4; CDR3aa: CASSPPSGTEAFF
j_gene: TRBJ2-1; v_gene: TRBV20-1; CDR3aa: CSARDPARGAMVVDDQFF
j_gene: TRBJ1-4; v_gene: TRBV15; CDR3aa: CATSTDNSEKLFF
j_gene: TRBJ2-2; v_gene: TRBV20-1; CDR3aa: CSAKGLGRSTGELFF
j_gene: TRBJ2-7; v_gene: TRBV5-6; CDR3aa: CASSWDRRLEQYF
j_gene: TRBJ2-2; v_gene: TRBV5-1; CDR3aa: CASSSREGSGSYTGELFF
j_gene: TRBJ1-2; v_gene: TRBV20-1; CDR3aa: CSASTGWNGYTF
j_gene: TRBJ2-7; v_gene: TRBV12-3/TRBV12-4; CDR3aa: CASSLGPGKVGQYF
j_gene: TRBJ1-2; v_gene: TRBV10-3; CDR3aa: CATSTGWGYGYTF
j_gene: TRBJ1-6; v_gene: TRBV10-3; CDR3aa: CAMRGDSINSPLHF
j_gene: TRBJ2-2; v_gene: TRBV10-2; CDR3aa: CASRAGGKGGTGELFF
j_gene: TRBJ2-5; v_gene: TRBV7-2; CDR3aa: CASSETVGLAETQYF
j_gene: TRBJ2-1; v_gene: TRBV20-1; CDR3aa: CSASPAGVPNEQFF
j_gene: TRBJ2-7; v_gene: TRBV20-1; CDR3aa: CSATGTSGVPYEQYF
j_gene: TRBJ2-7; v_gene: TRBV15; CDR3aa: CATSRGIPGTAEQYF
j_gene: TRBJ2-7; v_gene: TRBV5-4; CDR3aa: CASSLSLNGPYEQYF
j_gene: TRBJ2-2; v_gene: TRBV6-1; CDR3aa: CASSEGLGVRTGELFF
j_gene: TRBJ1-5; v_gene: TRBV20-1; CDR3aa: CSASRDSGAQPQHF
j_gene: TRBJ2-1; v_gene: TRBV7-9; CDR3aa: CASSLAPGLVYDEQFF
j_gene: TRBJ1-4; v_gene: TRBV4-2; CDR3aa: CASSQEGSQGVEKLFF